This TCR beta chain originates from a study of beta chain features in type 1 diabetes. Across the whole study: Across the samples, about 100 million sorted cells were examined in total.

General study results and limits: For Type 1 diabetes patients, all four CD4+ subsets carried TCRB CDR3s that were moderately but significantly shorter.

As concerns this clone: As yet, its antigen is unknown.

Germline V CDR1 and CDR2: LGHNA, YSLEER. The CDR3 sequence is 12 residues long. The trim removed 4 bases at V and 10 bases at J, leaving 3 bases unmatched. Only one heparinised blood draw was taken per donor, and its volume averaged around 100 mL. Every bit of the isolated RNA underwent reverse transcription, so sequencing read expressed TCRB transcripts. Data came from immunoSEQ multiplex PCR; TCRdb stores just in-frame clones and leaves some out. The sample has 280,000 or so clones, about 15% seen once. Sequencing was performed on naive CD4+ T cells from blood. The TCR originated in a man younger than 35 with type 1 diabetes. V is TRBV4-3 and J is TRBJ2-1, with 8 bases that match TRBD2. CDR3 nucleotides: TGCGCCAGCAGCCCCCCGGGAGGGGAGCAGTTCTTC. This translates into CASSPPGGEQFF.